This TCR beta chain was obtained from a study of T-cell memory formation after mild COVID-19. Germline V gene data show CDR1 as SEHNR and CDR2 as FQNEAQ (reference sequence). The CDR3 extends over 15 amino acids. The V gene end was trimmed by 5 bases and the J gene end by 6 bases; junction bases not matched to a gene: 12. A single record per CDR3 protein comes from TCRdb applying MiXCR to the 5' RACE reads. The profile shows 300,000 to 350,000 distinct CDR3 sequences, around 13% of them singletons. This clonotype was found a few times. The source is a man younger than 30 who had mild COVID-19 (a few samples of this study predate the infection). Cell type and time point are not known. Sequencing was done on a sample of PBMCs or a T cell subset sorted from them (not recorded which). The J gene is TRBJ1-1, the V gene TRBV7-9; 7 nucleotides agree with TRBD1. In DNA, the CDR3 is TGTGCCAGCAGCCCTCGGAGGGGGCGGATACCTGAAGCTTTCTTT. This codes for CASSPRRGRIPEAFF. Based on the CDR3 plus reference TRBV7-9 and TRBJ1-1, the full variable domain is DTGVSQNPRHKITKRGQNVTFRCDPISEHNRLYWYRQTLGQGPEFLTYFQNEAQLEKSRLLSDRFSAERPKGSFSTLEIQRTEQGDSAMYLCASSPRRGRIPEAFFGQGTRLTVV.